The clone carrying this T cell receptor (beta chain) was observed a handful of times. The sample is drawn from a study of T-cell memory formation after mild COVID-19. V trimming: 5 bases; J trimming: 2 bases; junction bases outside the gene matches: 9. The CDR3 runs to 17 residues. Germline V gene lookup returns CDR1 SGHTA and CDR2 FQGNSA. TCRdb fed the 5' RACE reads into MiXCR, producing one record per CDR3 protein. Of 500,000 to 550,000 distinct CDR3 sequences listed, around 21% are singletons. Sequences were obtained from PBMCs or a T cell subset sorted from them (not recorded which). The TCR was taken from an adult woman who had mild COVID-19 (a few samples of this study predate the infection). Cell type and time point are not known. The J gene is TRBJ2-1, the V gene TRBV7-2, with 10 bases lining up with TRBD2. The CDR3 DNA reads as TGTGCCAGCAGCGCTACGGGACTAGCGTTAACCTACAATGAGCAGTTCTTC. It codes for CASSATGLALTYNEQFF.